These 20 T cell receptor beta chains were sequenced from one sample in a study of control samples from healthy donors and cancer patients. Method: immunoSEQ multiplex PCR; TCRdb's copy keeps in-frame clones and lacks some. The data contain some 80,000 clones, just under 90% of them seen just once; the ten biggest clones take up 4.5% to 7%. Sequencing was performed on blood. The receptors derive from a man aged 50 or older in good health.

The chain uses TRBV24-1 and TRBJ1-4; D gene uncertain. The CDR3 has 12 residues. The germline CDR1 and CDR2 sequences are KGHDR and SFDVKD. Between the trimmed V and J ends, which lost 3 bases and 8 bases, there was a span of 6 bases. CDR3 bases: TGTGCCACCAGTGATCCTGGAGAAAAACTGTTTTTT. Its translation: CATSDPGEKLFF.

The rearrangement links TRBV3-1 (or the pseudogene TRBV3-2) to TRBJ2-4; 10 bases are shared with TRBD1. This CDR3 has 16 residues. The V gene's germline CDR1 is LGHDT and CDR2 YNNKEL (reference sequence). J lost 5 bases, V lost 5 bases, and 9 bases had no gene match. CDR3 residues: CASSGALGQGQNIQYF. CDR3 DNA: TGTGCCAGCAGCGGCGCATTGGGACAGGGGCAAAACATTCAGTACTTC.

The chain has TRBV6-7 and TRBJ1-2; 12 nucleotides match TRBD1. TRBV6-7 is treated as an ORF (open reading frame) with a function not yet certain. J lost 1 base, V lost 10 bases, and 10 bases had no gene match. This CDR3 comprises 16 residues. For the CDR3, the DNA is TGTGCCAACTATCGGGACAGGGGGCGAGGTAACTATGGCTACACCTTC. Its protein is CANYRDRGRGNYGYTF.

The chain recombines TRBV9 with TRBJ1-1; unclear D gene. V shed 0 bases and J shed 4 bases, with 13 bases lying between them. CDR3 length: 15 residues. Per the germline V gene, CDR1 is SGDLS and CDR2 is YYNGEE. The CDR3: CASSVEPEIGTEAFF. In nucleotides, the CDR3 is TGTGCCAGCAGCGTAGAACCGGAAATAGGCACTGAAGCTTTCTTT. Using reference TRBV9 and TRBJ1-1 for the parts outside the CDR3, the full variable domain is DSGVTQTPKHLITATGQRVTLRCSPRSGDLSVYWYQQSLDQGLQFLIQYYNGEERAKGNILERFSAQQFPDLHSELNLSSLELGDSALYFCASSVEPEIGTEAFFGQGTRLTVV.

This rearrangement joins TRBV5-1 to TRBJ2-7; possible D gene TRBD1, 6 bases. The CDR3 has 13 residues. CDR1 is SGHRS and CDR2 is YFSETQ in the germline V gene. V lost 3 bases, J lost 2 bases, and 9 bases lay in between. CDR3 DNA: TGCGCCAGCAGCTCAGGGGAGCCCTACGAGCAGTACTTC. Amino acids: CASSSGEPYEQYF. Variable domain in full (rest from reference TRBV5-1 and TRBJ2-7): KAGVTQTPRYLIKTRGQQVTLSCSPISGHRSVSWYQQTPGQGLQFLFEYFSETQRNKGNFPGRFSGRQFSNSRSEMNVSTLELGDSALYLCASSSGEPYEQYFGPGTRLTVT.

The gene calls are TRBV5-6 and TRBJ1-1; D remains unclear. CDR1 and CDR2 from the germline V gene are SGHDT and YYEEEE. The V gene lost 2 bases and the J gene lost 5 bases, with 10 bases spanning the gap. The CDR3 has 13 amino acids. This chain's CDR3 is CASSLPPRTEAFF. For the CDR3, the DNA is TGTGCCAGCAGCTTACCCCCCCGGACTGAAGCTTTCTTT.

The CDR3 spells CASSIGTTSYEQYF. The CDR3 bases are TGTGCCAGTAGTATTGGGACAACCTCCTACGAGCAGTACTTC. The rearrangement uses TRBV19 and TRBJ2-7; the D gene is possibly TRBD1 (6 bases). The CDR3 extends over 14 amino acids. Germline loops: CDR1 LNHDA, CDR2 SQIVND (reference sequence). The ends were cut back, 3 bases at V and 0 bases at J, with 9 bases in the middle.

As DNA, the CDR3 is TGCGCCAGCAGCCCATCCCCTAGCGGCGGAGGGGATACGCAGTATTTT. Protein sequence: CASSPSPSGGGDTQYF. The chain uses TRBV4-1 and TRBJ2-3; 7 bases fit TRBD2. The CDR3 runs to 16 residues. V trimming: 4 bases; J trimming: 6 bases; junction bases outside the gene matches: 13. The germline V gene has CDR1 MGHRA and CDR2 YSYEKL.

The chain recombines TRBV27 with TRBJ2-5; the D call may be TRBD1 or TRBD2 (5 bases each). The germline V gene has CDR1 MNHEY and CDR2 SMNVEV (reference sequence). V lost 4 bases, J lost 5 bases, and 11 bases lay in between. The CDR3 runs to 13 residues. CDR3 residues: CASSWWGSETQYF. The CDR3 nucleotides read TGTGCCAGCAGTTGGTGGGGGTCGGAGACCCAGTACTTC.

This chain uses TRBV27 with TRBJ2-6, with 15 bases matching TRBD2. Trimming removed 4 bases from V and 1 base from J; junction bases left unmatched: 2. Germline-derived CDR1 and CDR2 are MNHEY and SMNVEV (reference sequence). The CDR3 sequence is 18 residues long. The CDR3 DNA reads as TGTGCCAGCAGTTACGGACTAGCGGGGGGGTCTGGGGCCAACGTCCTGACTTTC. Translating it yields CASSYGLAGGSGANVLTF.

This chain links TRBV14 with TRBJ1-5; D is unresolved. The CDR3 runs 20 residues. Between the trimmed V and J ends, which lost 0 bases and 2 bases, there was a span of 23 bases. Germline V gene sequence: CDR1 SGHDN, CDR2 FVKESK. Written as DNA, the CDR3 is TGTGCCAGCAGCCAAGAAAAACCCCTCCATGCGCGGCAGGGCAATCAGCCCCAGCATTTT. Residues: CASSQEKPLHARQGNQPQHF.

The chain couples TRBV19 to TRBJ2-6, with TRBD1 matching 7 bases. With 3 bases clipped from V and 0 bases from J, the junction kept 5 bases outside the gene matches. The CDR3 runs to 17 residues. Germline-derived CDR1 and CDR2 are LNHDA and SQIVND (reference sequence). CDR3 nucleotides: TGTGCCAGTAGTATGGACAGGATAACCTCTGGGGCCAACGTCCTGACTTTC. Translating it yields CASSMDRITSGANVLTF.

The CDR3 region has the DNA TGTGCCAGTAAAAACCGGGGAGAAGGTAATGAAAAACTGTTTTTT. Its translation is CASKNRGEGNEKLFF. The V gene is TRBV19, the J gene TRBJ1-4; D uncertain. This CDR3 spans 15 amino acids. From germline, CDR1 is LNHDA and CDR2 SQIVND (reference sequence). Trimming took off 7 bases at V and 4 bases at J, with 16 bases between the two ends.

The chain couples TRBV15 to TRBJ2-4; TRBD1 or TRBD2 may be the D gene (5 bases each). This CDR3 region has 15 residues. The germline CDR1 and CDR2 sequences are LNHNV and YYDKDF (reference sequence). V was shortened by 1 base and J by 0 bases, with 7 bases between the two germline ends. The CDR3 reads CATSRGGEAKNIQYF. Written as DNA, the CDR3 is TGTGCCACCAGCAGAGGAGGGGAAGCCAAAAACATTCAGTACTTC.

This clone showed up just a few times. The chain carries TRBV2 and TRBJ1-2; D is ambiguous. With 7 bases removed from V and 4 bases from J, the gap between germline ends came to 13 bases. This CDR3 spans 13 amino acids. The germline V gene has CDR1 SNHLY and CDR2 FYNNEI. The CDR3 protein is CASNSEDSYGYTF. CDR3 sequence (DNA): TGTGCCAGCAATAGTGAGGACTCCTATGGCTACACCTTC.

V and J are TRBV6-6 and TRBJ1-6, with D perhaps matching TRBD1 (6 bases). The germline V gene has CDR1 MNHNY and CDR2 SVGAGI (reference sequence). CDR3 length: 16 amino acids. V was pared by 0 bases and J by 10 bases, with 16 bases between. The CDR3 DNA reads as TGTGCCAGCAGTTACTCCCCGGGGGCCGGAGGATCACCCCTCCACTTT. Protein product: CASSYSPGAGGSPLHF.

The gene calls are TRBV10-2 and TRBJ1-6; no reliable D call. Germline CDR1 is WSHSY and CDR2 is SAAADI. V was clipped by 6 bases and J by 11 bases, with 14 bases between them. This CDR3 region has 13 residues. The CDR3 loop is CASRGPDGAPLHF. CDR3 DNA sequence: TGCGCCAGCAGGGGCCCCGACGGGGCACCCCTCCACTTT.

The chain uses TRBV29-1 and TRBJ2-3; 9 bases align to TRBD1. Germline CDR1 reads SQVTM; CDR2 reads ANQGSEA. This CDR3 comprises 12 residues. The CDR3 region has the DNA TGCGGGACAGGGACCGCCACAGATACGCAGTATTTT. Translating gives CGTGTATDTQYF.

The chain combines TRBV11-3 with TRBJ2-2, with 11 bases fitting TRBD1. This CDR3 is built from 19 residues. CDR1 is SGHNT, CDR2 YENEEA, per germline. V shed 4 bases, J shed 7 bases, and the junction held 17 bases outside the gene matches. The CDR3 protein is CASSSDTFPGQGVSGELFF. The CDR3 DNA reads as TGTGCCAGCAGCTCAGATACCTTTCCGGGACAGGGGGTCAGCGGGGAGCTGTTTTTT.

This chain joins TRBV4-1 and TRBJ1-5; no reliable D call. The germline V gene has CDR1 MGHRA and CDR2 YSYEKL. The CDR3 has 16 amino acids. V lost 1 base and J 7 bases, leaving 17 bases between the germline ends. The CDR3 DNA follows: TGCGCCAGCAGCCAAGGAGTGGACGGGATTTTGCAGCCCCAGCATTTT. Its protein is CASSQGVDGILQPQHF.